The entry below gives a single T cell receptor beta chain sequence along with its context. This entry belongs to a study of T cell changes during pregnancy in multiple sclerosis. The table came from immunoSEQ multiplex PCR; TCRdb's copy has only in-frame clones and leaves some out. The sample records 50,000 to 75,000 clones, 90% to 95% being singletons. CDR3 size: 16 residues. The germline CDR1 and CDR2 sequences are MNHNS and SASEGT. Trimming cost V 4 bases and J 7 bases; bases outside gene matches: 15. V is TRBV6-1 and J is TRBJ2-7; 8 positions agree with TRBD1. The specimen comprised peripheral blood, sampled after pregnancy. The source is a female donor in good health, enrolled as a control in a pregnancy study. The CDR3 protein is CASSADQGAPGEEQYF. The DNA for the CDR3 is TGTGCCAGCAGTGCCGACCAGGGGGCCCCGGGAGAAGAGCAGTACTTC.